A selection of T cell receptor beta chains follows, all from one sample in a study of blood T cells in healthy people across ages. One entry per CDR3 protein, called by TCRdb with MiXCR from the 5' RACE reads. The table includes approximately 1.5 million distinct CDR3 sequences, 30% to 35% detected once. Specimen: blood. These receptor sequences come from a woman in her 30s in good health. CDR3s include the opening cysteine and the closing phenylalanine or tryptophan. Each record gives: J gene, D gene, clone size, V gene, CDR3 DNA, CDR3 protein. D genes are given only for firm matches. Rows may omit the clone size; those that give it use once, few, many or a size class.

TRBJ2-2	NA	NA	TRBV6-5	TGTGCCAGCAGTTATTGGGCTAGCCTACGGTCGAGGACCGGGGAGCTGTTTTTT	CASSYWASLRSRTGELFF
TRBJ2-7	NA	NA	TRBV9	TGTGCCAGCAGCGTAACCCCGACCGGGGTTTACGAGCAGTACTTC	CASSVTPTGVYEQYF
TRBJ2-5	NA	few	TRBV5-1	TGCGCCAGCAGCTTCCTCGGACTCCAAGAGACCCAGTACTTC	CASSFLGLQETQYF
TRBJ2-5	TRBD2	few	TRBV20-1	TGCAGTGCTAGGGGACTAGCCGGAGGGAAGACCCAGTACTTC	CSARGLAGGKTQYF
TRBJ2-1	NA	NA	TRBV5-1	TGCGCCAGCAGCCCCGGAGAGCGGAGCCGATTATACAATGAGCAGTTCTTC	CASSPGERSRLYNEQFF
TRBJ1-2	TRBD1	NA	TRBV6-1	TGTGCCAGCAGTGTGGGACAGGGTGTACGTGGCTACACCTTC	CASSVGQGVRGYTF
TRBJ2-1	NA	once	TRBV7-9	TGTGCTAGCAGCCCGCTCGGGACTCTACTCGATGAGCGGTTCTTC	CASSPLGTLLDERFF
TRBJ1-1	NA	NA	TRBV29-1	TGCAGCGTTGAAGGACGGATGAACACTGAAGCTTTCTTT	CSVEGRMNTEAFF
TRBJ2-3	NA	few	TRBV6-2/TRBV6-3	TGTGCCAGCATAAAACAGGGAGGAGGGACAGATACGCAGTATTTT	CASIKQGGGTDTQYF
TRBJ2-5	TRBD1	NA	TRBV15	TGTGCCACCAGCCCTACTCCGGGACAGGGGCGTTACCCCCGAGAGACCCAGTACTTC	CATSPTPGQGRYPRETQYF
TRBJ2-5	NA	few	TRBV5-5	TGTGCCAGCAGCTTGGAAAATAGTCAAGAGACCCAGTACTTC	CASSLENSQETQYF
TRBJ2-7	NA	NA	TRBV20-1	TGCAGTGCTTCAGGGGCATTATCCTACGAGCAGTACTTC	CSASGALSYEQYF
TRBJ1-4	TRBD1	many	TRBV4-2	TGTGCCAGCAGCCAACCGGACAGGGGGAGTGAAAAACTGTTTTTT	CASSQPDRGSEKLFF
TRBJ2-5	NA	few	TRBV13	TGTGCCAGCAGCTTGACCCGGGGGTCCCAAGAGACCCAGTACTTC	CASSLTRGSQETQYF
TRBJ2-7	NA	NA	TRBV20-1	TGCAGTGCTAGAGGATGGGTAAGGAGCTACAATGAGCAGTACTTC	CSARGWVRSYNEQYF
TRBJ2-7	TRBD2	NA	TRBV11-2	TGTGCCAGCAGCCCGGTCCAGGTAGCGGGGCGGTCCTACGAGCAGTACTTC	CASSPVQVAGRSYEQYF
TRBJ2-5	NA	NA	TRBV6-6	TGTGCCAGCAGGGGGACACACCAAGAGACCCAGTACTTC	CASRGTHQETQYF
TRBJ2-1	NA	NA	TRBV4-1	TGCGCCAGCAGCCGACCGGGACAAATAAGCTCCTACAATGAGCAGTTCTTC	CASSRPGQISSYNEQFF
TRBJ2-7	NA	few	TRBV14	TGTGCCAGCAGCCAAGGGGCTAGGCAGTACTTC	CASSQGARQYF
TRBJ2-7	TRBD2	NA	TRBV20-1	TGCAGTGCTAGGCAAGGTAGCGGGTGGGAGATGTACGAGCAGTACTTC	CSARQGSGWEMYEQYF
TRBJ2-1	NA	NA	TRBV4-2	TGTGCCAGCAGCCTACCCGGGGGTGACACCCTATCCAATGAGCAGTTCTTC	CASSLPGGDTLSNEQFF
TRBJ2-7	NA	NA	TRBV30	TGTGCCTGGAGTGCTTCAGGGTACGAGCAGTACTTC	CAWSASGYEQYF
TRBJ2-1	NA	NA	TRBV12-3/TRBV12-4	TGTGCCAGCAGTCTCGGAGGGCTCCATGAGCAGTTCTTC	CASSLGGLHEQFF
TRBJ1-4	TRBD1	NA	TRBV5-6	TGTGCCAGCAGCCGTACAGGGGGCGTAGAGGAAAAACTGTTTTTT	CASSRTGGVEEKLFF
TRBJ2-7	NA	many	TRBV4-1	TGCGCCAGCAGCCAAGTCCCCCCCCCAGGGCTCTACGAGCAGTACTTC	CASSQVPPPGLYEQYF
TRBJ1-5	TRBD1	NA	TRBV12-3/TRBV12-4	TGTGCCACGGGGACAGGGCTTCAGCCCCAGCATTTT	CATGTGLQPQHF
TRBJ2-3	NA	NA	TRBV9	TGTGCCAGCAGCGTATGGGGTGGGACAGATACGCAGTATTTT	CASSVWGGTDTQYF
TRBJ2-3	NA	NA	TRBV12-3/TRBV12-4	TGTGCCAGCAGTTCCCAGAGAAGACTTAGCACAGATATGCAGTATTTT	CASSSQRRLSTDMQYF
TRBJ2-7	TRBD1	many	TRBV5-6	TGTGCCAGCAGCTTGGCCGGGACAGGGGGCTCCTACGAGCAGTACTTC	CASSLAGTGGSYEQYF
TRBJ2-1	TRBD2	NA	TRBV27	TGTGCCAGCAGTGGACTAGCGGGAGGTGGTGGCTACAATGAGCAGTTCTTC	CASSGLAGGGGYNEQFF
TRBJ2-1	TRBD2	NA	TRBV20-1	TGCAGTGCTAGAATTCCGGGAGGGCTGGGAATTGAGCAGTTCTTC	CSARIPGGLGIEQFF
TRBJ1-2	NA	NA	TRBV6-5	TGTGCCAGCAGTTACTCTGCGGGGCAAGGGCTGGGCTACACCTTC	CASSYSAGQGLGYTF
TRBJ1-6	NA	NA	TRBV5-1	TGCGCCAGCAGCTTGACCGGGGAGGCGTATTCACCCCTCCACTTT	CASSLTGEAYSPLHF
TRBJ2-7	TRBD2	once	TRBV20-1	TGCAGTGCTAGTCAGGGTAGCGGGAGTTACGAGCAGTACTTC	CSASQGSGSYEQYF
TRBJ1-2	TRBD1	NA	TRBV3-1	TGTGCCAGCAGCCGAACAGGGGGGACTGACTATGGCTACACCTTC	CASSRTGGTDYGYTF
TRBJ2-1	TRBD2	NA	TRBV20-1	TGCAGTGCCAATAGCGGGGGGGCCTCCAATGAGCAGTTCTTC	CSANSGGASNEQFF
TRBJ2-5	NA	few	TRBV29-1	TGCAGCGTTGAAGATGAGACGCGGGGGCAAGGGCAAGAGACCCAGTACTTC	CSVEDETRGQGQETQYF
TRBJ2-5	TRBD1	NA	TRBV27	TGTGCCAGCAGTTGGACAGGGGGCCAGACCCAGTACTTC	CASSWTGGQTQYF
TRBJ2-7	NA	NA	TRBV20-1	TGCAGTGCTTCAGGGACCGTCGTCTCCTACGAGCAGTACTTC	CSASGTVVSYEQYF
TRBJ2-1	TRBD1	few	TRBV28	TGTGCCAGCAGTCCTTACAGGGGTAGCTCCTACAATGAGCAGTTCTTC	CASSPYRGSSYNEQFF
TRBJ2-3	NA	NA	TRBV20-1	TGCAGTGCTAGGAATCCCGCGCGATCAGCAGATACGAAGTATTTT	CSARNPARSADTKYF
TRBJ2-7	NA	many	TRBV6-1	TGTGCCAGCAGTGAAAGTGGGGGGGAGCAGTACTTC	CASSESGGEQYF
TRBJ1-2	TRBD1	NA	TRBV6-1	TGTGCCAGCAGTGAAGCGGCCCCGGGACAGAGAAACTATGGCTACACCTTC	CASSEAAPGQRNYGYTF
TRBJ2-3	NA	few	TRBV5-1	TGCGCCAGCAGCTTGTTGCGGGGCTTGGTAGCGAGAGACACAGATACGCAGTATTTT	CASSLLRGLVARDTDTQYF